Sequencing of this T cell receptor (beta chain) was carried out in a study of neurological immune-mediated disorders. Study observations and caveats: The greatest TCR clonal expansion appeared in HTLV-1-associated myelopathy and the smallest, falling below healthy controls, in multiple sclerosis. The study found no CDR3 amino acid sequences shared by expanded clones across subjects, suggesting private repertoires in all groups.

This clonotype was found many times. Its antigen is unidentified. 5'RACE generated cDNA with 10-nucleotide random UMIs. Via MiXCR, TCRdb re-called the 5' RACE reads, giving one row per CDR3 protein. The profile covers around 48,000 distinct CDR3 sequences, with 10% to 13% appearing a single time and approximately 21% taken by the ten largest. For the unsorted libraries, 2 million PBMCs stored at -80 C served as input. The CDR3 runs to 15 residues. CDR1 is LGHNA, CDR2 YNFKEQ, per germline. V shed 4 bases and J shed 3 bases, with 12 bases lying between them. The material sequenced was PBMCs. The chain recombines TRBV4-2 with TRBJ2-2, with D possibly being TRBD2 (6 bases). This clonotype originated in a woman aged 40-49 years with HTLV-1-associated myelopathy (HAM/TSP). CDR3 in amino acids: CASSLPGLHTGELFF. CDR3 sequence (DNA): TGTGCCAGCAGCCTCCCGGGACTTCACACCGGGGAGCTGTTTTTT.